This T cell receptor beta chain was captured by sequencing in a study of shared clonotypes between healthy human individuals. Study at large: Per donor, three plates held CD4 naive cells, three held CD4 memory, two held CD8 naive and one held CD8 memory.

V gave up 4 bases and J gave up 8 bases, with 8 bases separating them. In germline, CDR1 is MGHDK, CDR2 SYGVNS. The CDR3 has 11 amino acids. Original handling: Filtering of immunoSEQ junctional sequences could not match full-length read filtering. TCRdb keeps only in-frame clones here, not all; method: immunoSEQ multiplex PCR. That table is the source of V, J and clone size, and D and trimming were worked out from the DNA. The sample holds millions of clones; about 92% are singletons and the top ten take under 0.45%. This chain uses TRBV25-1 with TRBJ1-2; no clear D. The TCR sequence derives from a young man in good health. Some clones in this sample may be carry-over from other donors' samples. Sample: naive CD4+ T cells from PBMCs. Subset: CD45RA+ positively selected. CDR3 coding DNA: TGTGCCAGCAGTGGCACAGAGGGCTACACCTTC. Amino acid sequence: CASSGTEGYTF.